The entry that follows covers one T cell receptor beta chain sequence. The clone's antigen remains unknown. One base away there is no much larger clone; base qualities are not given. The source of the sample is a study of T cells after posttransplantation cyclophosphamide (dated by TCRdb to the mid-2010s). Regarding the research as a whole: T cell repertoire reconstitution was tracked by TRB sequencing after myeloablative bone marrow transplantation in which posttransplantation cyclophosphamide was used as GVHD prophylaxis. Antigen receptor sequencing covered samples from some 35 PTCy-treated patients and 16 of their related bone marrow donors. Blood from all 35 or so PTCy patients with 1-year posttransplant specimens was subjected to TRB sequencing. TRB sequencing was also done on up to 3 additional blood samples from 2 to 5.2 years after transplant in 3 patients, and on pretransplant blood from several patients. TRA and TRB clonality were tightly correlated in roughly ten samples, so subsequent TCR analyses focused on TRB only. Public TRB sequences were checked against a database of over 3,500 sequences associated with responses to pathogens, tumor antigens, self-antigens and alloantigens.

Reading the label with the study, this specimen's treatment or condition is: high-dose cyclophosphamide on days +3 and +4 as single-agent GVHD prophylaxis. PTCy patients received busulfan and fludarabine conditioning, a related or unrelated marrow graft, and cyclophosphamide on days +3 and +4. PTCy-treated patients were drawn from a prospective multi-institutional clinical trial. Mononuclear cells from peripheral blood and bone marrow were separated by Ficoll-Hypaque density centrifugation and then cryopreserved. Points the paper makes about the study in general: The TRB repertoires of T cells infiltrating skin or the GI tract showed only limited overlap with the TRB repertoires found in blood. Donor-recipient similarity was low at 1-2 months but increased during the first year, and donor CD8+ memory clones often dominated later blood repertoires. Across fewer than 50 patients, TRB clonality was highly associated with recipient CMV seropositivity and CMV reactivation, and diversity in PTCy patients was similar to diversity in CNI/methotrexate controls.

A distance of 11 bases separates the germline ends of V and J, which lose 5 bases and 9 bases respectively. The CDR3 spans 11 residues, from the cysteine through the phenylalanine. Only CDR3 DNA remains: 33 bases, in frame from the first base. CDR1 is given as MNHNS and CDR2 as SASEGT, both from the germline V gene. TRB sequencing was run on genomic DNA with either the immunoSEQ assay at survey resolution or the hsTCRB kit. The source study handled its data this way. The immunoSEQ software handled initial read processing, and the LymphoSeq R package was used for repertoire analyses. Clonality was computed as 1 minus normalized Shannon entropy; Gini coefficient was also calculated for each TRB dataset. To infer phenotypes in unsorted samples, TRB sequences from sorted subsets of the recipient or donor were mapped onto the unsorted samples of the same recipient. What TCRdb holds here is the immuneACCESS table cut down to in-frame rearrangements. Part of the clones is not present; checked against another copy, under half of the missing clones reflect an unresolved V gene, and the others are unexplained. That table gives V, J and clone size, and the DNA gave D and trimming. This sample was tabulated with fewer than 12,000 clones, among which there are no singletons. The ten biggest clones cover approximately 15% of the sample.

Specimen: PBMCs, collected after allogeneic stem cell transplant with posttransplant cyclophosphamide. The chain is made from TRBV6-1 and TRBJ2-7; tentative D gene TRBD2, with 6 bases matching. This receptor was obtained from a female patient in her 40s who received an allogeneic stem cell transplant from a related donor, was CMV-positive, and had no GVHD. After a transplant, the graft donor may have provided part of the T cells. The CDR3 sequence is CASSRGLGQYF. The nucleotide sequence is TGTGCCAGCAGTCGGGGGTTGGGGCAGTACTTC.